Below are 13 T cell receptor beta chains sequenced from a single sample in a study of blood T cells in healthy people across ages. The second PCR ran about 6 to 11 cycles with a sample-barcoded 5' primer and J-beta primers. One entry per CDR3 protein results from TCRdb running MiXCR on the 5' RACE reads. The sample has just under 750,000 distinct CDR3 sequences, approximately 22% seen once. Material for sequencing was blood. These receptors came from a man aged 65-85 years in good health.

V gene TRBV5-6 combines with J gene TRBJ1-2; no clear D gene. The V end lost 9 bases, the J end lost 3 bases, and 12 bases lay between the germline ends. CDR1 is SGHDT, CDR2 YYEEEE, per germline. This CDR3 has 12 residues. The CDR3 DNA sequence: TGTGCCACCACCACGCAGGACTATGGCTACACCTTC. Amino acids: CATTTQDYGYTF.

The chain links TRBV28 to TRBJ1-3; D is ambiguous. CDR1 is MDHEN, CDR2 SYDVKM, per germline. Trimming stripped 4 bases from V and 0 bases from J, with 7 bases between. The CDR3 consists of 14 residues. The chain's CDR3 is CASSYSSSGNTIYF. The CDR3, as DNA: TGTGCCAGCAGTTACAGCAGCTCTGGAAACACCATATATTTT. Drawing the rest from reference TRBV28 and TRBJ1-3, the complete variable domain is DVKVTQSSRYLVKRTGEKVFLECVQDMDHENMFWYRQDPGLGLRLIYFSYDVKMKEKGDIPEGYSVSREKKERFSLILESASTNQTSMYLCASSYSSSGNTIYFGEGSWLTVV.

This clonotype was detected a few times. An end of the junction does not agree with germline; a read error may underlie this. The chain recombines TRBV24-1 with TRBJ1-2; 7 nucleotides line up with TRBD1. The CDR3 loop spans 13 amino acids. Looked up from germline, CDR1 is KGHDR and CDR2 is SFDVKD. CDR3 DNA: TGTGCCACCAGTGACTCCAGCAACAGGGGTAGCTTCTTC. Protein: CATSDSSNRGSFF.

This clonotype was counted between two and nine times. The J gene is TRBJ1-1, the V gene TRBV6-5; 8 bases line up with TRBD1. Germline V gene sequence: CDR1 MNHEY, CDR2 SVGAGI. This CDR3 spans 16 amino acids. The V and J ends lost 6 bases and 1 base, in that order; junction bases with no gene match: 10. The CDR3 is CASSITSQGGNTEAFF. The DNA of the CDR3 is TGTGCCAGCAGCATCACCTCACAGGGGGGGAACACTGAAGCTTTCTTT.

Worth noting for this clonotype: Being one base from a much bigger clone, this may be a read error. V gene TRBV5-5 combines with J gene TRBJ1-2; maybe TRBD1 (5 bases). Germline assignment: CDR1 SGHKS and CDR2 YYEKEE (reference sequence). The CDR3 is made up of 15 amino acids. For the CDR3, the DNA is TGTGCCAGCAGCTTGGGAGGGGTAACTGACTATAGCTACACCTTC. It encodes CASSLGGVTDYSYTF.

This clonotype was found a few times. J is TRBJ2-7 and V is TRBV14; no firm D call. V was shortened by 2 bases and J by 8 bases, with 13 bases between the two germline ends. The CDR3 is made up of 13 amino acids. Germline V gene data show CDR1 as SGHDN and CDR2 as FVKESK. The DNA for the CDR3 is TGTGCCAGCAGCCAAAGCCTAGGACGTCAGCAGTACGTC. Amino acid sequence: CASSQSLGRQQYV.

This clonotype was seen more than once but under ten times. The CDR3 DNA is TGCGCCAGCAGCTTGGGACAGGGGTATCACAATGAGCAGTTCTTC. Protein sequence: CASSLGQGYHNEQFF. The rearrangement joins TRBV5-1 to TRBJ2-1, with TRBD1 matching over 8 bases. The CDR3 runs to 15 residues. The V segment lost 0 bases and the J segment 5 bases; nucleotides outside the gene matches: 4. Germline CDR1 SGHRS, CDR2 YFSETQ.

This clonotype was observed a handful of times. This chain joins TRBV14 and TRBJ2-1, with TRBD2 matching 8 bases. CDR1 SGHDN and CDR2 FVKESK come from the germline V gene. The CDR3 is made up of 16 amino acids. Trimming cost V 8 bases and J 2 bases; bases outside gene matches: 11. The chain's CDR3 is CASHELGLVAYNEQFF. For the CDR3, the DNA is TGTGCCAGCCACGAACTGGGACTAGTGGCCTACAATGAGCAGTTCTTC.

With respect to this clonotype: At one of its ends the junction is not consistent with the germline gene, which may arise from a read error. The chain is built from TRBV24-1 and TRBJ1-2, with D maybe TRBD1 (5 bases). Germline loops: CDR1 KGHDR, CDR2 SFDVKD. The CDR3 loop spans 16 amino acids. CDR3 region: CTTSDGTVYGDYGYTF. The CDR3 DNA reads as TGTACCACCAGTGATGGGACCGTTTACGGGGACTATGGCTACACCTTC.

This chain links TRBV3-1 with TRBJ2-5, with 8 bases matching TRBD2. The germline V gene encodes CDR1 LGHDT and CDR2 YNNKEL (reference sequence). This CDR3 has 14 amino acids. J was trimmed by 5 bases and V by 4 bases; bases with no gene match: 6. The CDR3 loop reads CASSLGTRLETQYF. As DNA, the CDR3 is TGTGCCAGCAGCCTCGGGACTAGGTTGGAGACCCAGTACTTC.

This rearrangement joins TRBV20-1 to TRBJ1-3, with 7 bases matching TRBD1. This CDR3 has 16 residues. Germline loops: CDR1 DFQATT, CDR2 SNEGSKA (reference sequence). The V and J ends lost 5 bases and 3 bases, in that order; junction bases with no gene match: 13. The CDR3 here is CSAEDREKSYGNTIYF. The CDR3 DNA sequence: TGCAGTGCTGAAGACAGGGAGAAGTCCTATGGAAACACCATATATTTT.

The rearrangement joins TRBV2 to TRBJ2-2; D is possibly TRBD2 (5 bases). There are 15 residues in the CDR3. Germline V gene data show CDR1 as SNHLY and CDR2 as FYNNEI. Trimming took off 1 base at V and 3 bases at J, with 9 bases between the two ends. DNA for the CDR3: TGTGCCAGCAGTGAAGGGGGAGCGGACACCGGGGAGCTGTTTTTT. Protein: CASSEGGADTGELFF.

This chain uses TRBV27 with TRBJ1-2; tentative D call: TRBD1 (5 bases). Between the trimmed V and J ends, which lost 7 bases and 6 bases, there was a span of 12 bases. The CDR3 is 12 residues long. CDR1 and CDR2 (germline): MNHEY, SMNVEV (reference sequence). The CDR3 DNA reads TGTGCCAGCACAGACGGGGGGGATGGCTACACCTTC. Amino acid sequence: CASTDGGDGYTF.